These T cell receptor beta chains were read from a single sample in a study of cytomegalovirus exposure and HLA in healthy donors. Method: immunoSEQ multiplex PCR; TCRdb's copy keeps in-frame clones and lacks some. The sample shows around 140,000 clones, about four fifths of them seen only once. Sample: PBMCs. The receptors here all came from a male donor in good health and CMV-seronegative. Each CDR3 is given with its conserved first and last residue. A D gene is named only where the DNA matches it firmly. Only part of the rows carry a size: once, few, many, or a class if the clone is expanded.

j_call clone_size v_call d_call cdr3_aa cdr3_nt
TRBJ1-1 NA TRBV7-2 TRBD1 CASSLGENRGPEGTEAFF TGTGCCAGCAGCTTAGGTGAGAACAGGGGGCCTGAGGGCACTGAAGCTTTCTTT
TRBJ2-5 NA TRBV7-2 NA CASSRDLQETQYF TGTGCCAGCAGCCGGGACTTACAAGAGACCCAGTACTTC
TRBJ2-7 NA TRBV27 NA CASSAHTGNPYEQYF TGTGCCAGCAGTGCTCATACAGGGAACCCCTACGAGCAGTACTTC
TRBJ1-5 once TRBV2 TRBD1 CASSPGQGRNQPQHF TGTGCCAGCAGCCCCGGACAGGGGAGGAATCAGCCCCAGCATTTT
TRBJ2-2 NA TRBV5-1 NA CASRSQADGELFF TGCGCCAGCCGGTCGCAGGCCGACGGGGAGCTGTTTTTT
TRBJ2-3 NA TRBV9 NA CASSASGGPTDTQYF TGTGCCAGCAGCGCATCCGGGGGGCCCACAGATACGCAGTATTTT
TRBJ2-7 NA TRBV27 NA CASSLGASLSYEQYF TGTGCCAGCAGTTTGGGGGCCTCCTTGTCCTACGAGCAGTACTTC
TRBJ2-1 NA TRBV16 NA CASSQRRYNEQFF TGTGCCAGCAGCCAACGGCGGTACAATGAGCAGTTCTTC
TRBJ2-2 NA TRBV18 NA CASSPVNTGNTGELFF TGTGCCAGCTCACCCGTGAACACGGGGAACACCGGGGAGCTGTTTTTT
TRBJ1-3 few TRBV4-1 NA CASSQDPGIGNTIYF TGCGCCAGCAGCCAAGATCCCGGGATAGGAAACACCATATATTTT
TRBJ2-2 NA TRBV9 TRBD1 CASSATGNGELFF TGTGCCAGCAGCGCGACAGGGAACGGGGAGCTGTTTTTT
TRBJ2-7 NA TRBV29-1 NA CSVDAGSEQYF TGCAGCGTTGATGCAGGCTCAGAGCAGTACTTC
TRBJ1-5 once TRBV5-1 NA CASSLEGRETGQPQHF TGCGCCAGCAGCTTGGAAGGGAGGGAGACGGGTCAGCCCCAGCATTTT
TRBJ1-1 NA TRBV19 TRBD1 CASSVGTGRYATEAFF TGTGCCAGTAGTGTTGGGACAGGGAGATATGCCACTGAAGCTTTCTTT
TRBJ2-7 NA TRBV5-4 TRBD2 CASSSRPAWGGVYEQYF TGTGCCAGCAGCTCCCGCCCTGCCTGGGGGGGTGTTTACGAGCAGTACTTC
TRBJ2-7 NA TRBV7-9 TRBD1 CASSPLGTAYEQYF TGTGCCAGCAGCCCATTGGGGACAGCCTACGAGCAGTACTTC
TRBJ2-7 NA TRBV5-1 NA CASSPVLDSYEQYF TGCGCCAGCAGCCCAGTCCTTGACAGTTACGAGCAGTACTTC
TRBJ2-4 NA TRBV4-3 TRBD2 CASGGTSGGVGAKNIQYF TGCGCCAGCGGAGGGACTAGCGGGGGGGTAGGAGCCAAAAACATTCAGTACTTC
TRBJ1-6 NA TRBV5-6 NA CASSWDIGADNSPLHF TGTGCCAGCAGCTGGGATATTGGGGCCGATAATTCACCCCTCCACTTT
TRBJ2-7 NA TRBV4-2 TRBD2 CASSPLAGAPYEQYF TGTGCCAGCAGCCCGCTAGCGGGGGCTCCCTACGAGCAGTACTTC
TRBJ1-5 NA TRBV6-5 NA CASSYGAEKPQHF TGTGCCAGCAGTTACGGAGCTGAGAAGCCCCAGCATTTT
TRBJ1-5 NA TRBV5-6 TRBD1 CASSRDRGGGMAQHF TGTGCCAGCAGCAGGGACAGGGGGGGTGGTATGGCCCAGCATTTT
TRBJ2-3 NA TRBV5-8 TRBD1 CASSWVGGRGTDTQYF TGTGCCAGCAGCTGGGTAGGGGGCAGGGGCACAGATACGCAGTATTTT
TRBJ1-6 NA TRBV5-4 TRBD1 CASSQSTGKFHNSPLHF TGTGCCAGCAGTCAATCGACAGGGAAATTCCATAATTCACCCCTCCACTTT
TRBJ1-2 NA TRBV7-2 NA CASSLESWEDYGYTF TGTGCCAGCAGCTTAGAGTCTTGGGAGGACTATGGCTACACCTTC
TRBJ1-1 NA TRBV9 TRBD1 CASSSSDRPLAFF TGTGCCAGCAGCTCCTCGGACAGGCCCCTAGCTTTCTTT
TRBJ1-5 NA TRBV27 NA CASSLSDLGAQHF TGTGCCAGCAGTTTATCGGACCTCGGGGCCCAGCATTTT
TRBJ2-7 NA TRBV7-9 NA CSSSLFLGTPLSYEQYF TGTTCCAGCAGCTTATTCCTCGGGACTCCCTTATCCTACGAGCAGTACTTC
TRBJ1-5 NA TRBV5-1 TRBD1 CASSKGQGNQPQHF TGCGCCAGCAGCAAGGGACAGGGGAATCAGCCCCAGCATTTT
TRBJ2-3 NA TRBV9 TRBD2 CASSVKGLAGGQTDTQYF TGTGCCAGCAGCGTAAAGGGGCTAGCGGGGGGGCAAACAGATACGCAGTATTTT
TRBJ1-1 NA TRBV6-6 NA CASSYSSELDCEAFF TGTGCCAGCAGTTACTCTTCCGAACTAGACTGCGAAGCTTTCTTT
TRBJ2-2 NA TRBV9 TRBD1 CASSVEGQGDTGELFF TGTGCCAGCAGCGTAGAAGGACAGGGGGACACCGGGGAGCTGTTTTTT
TRBJ1-1 NA TRBV7-9 NA CASSVAQGVGTEAFF TGTGCCAGCAGCGTCGCACAGGGCGTCGGCACTGAAGCTTTCTTT
TRBJ1-2 NA TRBV23-1 NA CASSQGGARGNGYTF TGCGCCAGCAGTCAAGGGGGGGCCAGGGGAAATGGCTACACCTTC
TRBJ1-1 NA TRBV5-6 NA CASSLLELSVDTEAFF TGTGCCAGCAGCTTGCTTGAGTTATCCGTGGACACTGAAGCTTTCTTT
TRBJ2-1 NA TRBV29-1 TRBD2 CSVGLAGGGSAEQFF TGCAGCGTTGGTCTAGCGGGGGGAGGGTCGGCTGAGCAGTTCTTC
TRBJ2-7 NA TRBV9 NA CASSVGGLPSYEQYF TGTGCCAGCAGCGTAGGGGGACTTCCTTCCTACGAGCAGTACTTC
TRBJ2-3 once TRBV9 NA CASSVRGIGADTQYF TGTGCCAGCAGCGTAAGGGGGATCGGTGCAGATACGCAGTATTTT
TRBJ1-1 NA TRBV2 TRBD1 CASRGDRGAYTEAFF TGTGCCAGCAGGGGGGACAGGGGCGCGTACACTGAAGCTTTCTTT
TRBJ1-4 NA TRBV29-1 NA CSVAAGDEKLFF TGCAGCGTTGCAGCCGGAGATGAAAAACTGTTTTTT
TRBJ2-5 NA TRBV5-6 TRBD2 CASSLGLGGGETQYF TGTGCCAGCAGCTTGGGGCTGGGGGGAGGGGAGACCCAGTACTTC
TRBJ1-1 NA TRBV5-1 TRBD1 CASSPGTGGLNTEAFF TGCGCCAGCAGCCCCGGGACAGGGGGATTGAACACTGAAGCTTTCTTT
TRBJ2-7 NA TRBV4-1 TRBD1 CASSQGDRAGEQYF TGCGCCAGCAGCCAGGGTGACAGGGCCGGGGAGCAGTACTTC
TRBJ2-5 many TRBV2 TRBD1 CASGAQGEETQYF TGTGCCAGCGGGGCACAGGGGGAAGAGACCCAGTACTTC
TRBJ2-1 NA TRBV5-4 TRBD2 CASSLPGGLYNEQFF TGTGCCAGCAGCTTGCCGGGGGGGCTATACAATGAGCAGTTCTTC
TRBJ2-1 NA TRBV7-2 TRBD2 CASSPDTSGAYNEQFF TGTGCCAGCAGCCCCGATACTAGCGGGGCTTACAATGAGCAGTTCTTC
TRBJ2-2 NA TRBV18 NA CASSLGHLGNTGELFF TGTGCCAGCTCACTGGGACATTTGGGGAACACCGGGGAGCTGTTTTTT
TRBJ2-6 NA TRBV6-4 NA CASTMDSGSGANVLTF TGTGCCAGCACCATGGACAGTGGCTCTGGGGCCAACGTCCTGACTTTC
TRBJ2-5 NA TRBV7-6 NA CASSLRSAGATQYF TGTGCCAGCAGCTTAAGGTCAGCAGGTGCGACCCAGTACTTC
TRBJ1-4 few TRBV10-3 TRBD1 CAISGRTGSNEKLFF TGTGCCATCAGTGGACGGACAGGCTCTAATGAAAAACTGTTTTTT
TRBJ1-5 NA TRBV7-9 NA CASKGDHSMPQHF TGTGCCAGCAAGGGGGACCATTCAATGCCCCAGCATTTT
TRBJ2-5 NA TRBV6-5 TRBD1 CASSSRQGNPAEQYF TGTGCCAGCAGTAGCCGACAGGGTAACCCGGCGGAGCAGTACTTC
TRBJ1-2 NA TRBV5-8 NA CASSPKAGGYTF TGTGCCAGCAGCCCGAAAGCAGGTGGCTACACCTTC
TRBJ1-2 NA TRBV5-1 NA CASSFDGRGGYTF TGCGCCAGCAGCTTCGACGGCCGAGGGGGCTACACCTTC